Following are 25 T cell receptor beta chains from one sample sequenced in a study of blood T cells in healthy people across ages. A sample-barcoded 5' primer and a J-beta primer mix were used in a second PCR of roughly 7 to 11 cycles. TCRdb re-derived calls from the 5' RACE reads in MiXCR, one entry per CDR3 protein. The data show about 590,000 distinct CDR3 sequences, approximately 30% seen once. Sequenced material: blood. The receptors shown here come from a woman over 75 in good health.

This clonotype was seen more than once but under ten times. This sequence joins TRBV9 and TRBJ1-1; no definite D call. V lost 0 bases, J lost 5 bases, and 8 bases lay in between. This CDR3 has 13 residues. Looked up from germline, CDR1 is SGDLS and CDR2 is YYNGEE. The CDR3 spells CASSVEGVTEAFF. The CDR3, as DNA: TGTGCCAGCAGCGTAGAGGGAGTTACTGAAGCTTTCTTT.

The chain uses TRBV5-1 and TRBJ2-7; the match to TRBD1 covers 8 bases. The ends lost 3 bases at V and 6 bases at J; junction bases unmatched: 5. The CDR3 totals 13 residues. Germline V gene sequence: CDR1 SGHRS, CDR2 YFSETQ. CDR3 loop: CASSSTTGAEQYF. CDR3 nucleotides: TGCGCCAGCAGCTCTACGACAGGGGCCGAGCAGTACTTC.

This clonotype was detected only a few times. The V and J genes are TRBV20-1 and TRBJ2-7; 9 bases map to TRBD1. V lost 6 bases to trimming and J lost 7 bases; unmatched junction nucleotides: 13. This CDR3 has 14 amino acids. Per germline, CDR1 DFQATT and CDR2 SNEGSKA (reference sequence). CDR3 DNA: TGCAGTGCAGACGCGGGACAGGGACGCGATGAGCAGTACTTC. Amino acid sequence: CSADAGQGRDEQYF.

This clonotype was seen a few times. Since a much larger clone is just one base distant, this may be a read error. V and J are TRBV5-1 and TRBJ2-5, with TRBD1 matching over 10 bases. The V gene end was trimmed by 4 bases and the J gene end by 11 bases; junction bases not matched to a gene: 11. Germline V gene sequence: CDR1 SGHRS, CDR2 YFSETQ. The CDR3 runs to 14 residues. The CDR3 DNA follows: TGCGCCAGCAGCCGGGACAGGGGTCGGGATGAGCAGTACTTC. Residues: CASSRDRGRDEQYF.

This clonotype was seen ten or more times. V and J are TRBV7-3 and TRBJ1-2; D ambiguous. This CDR3 contains 14 residues. Germline V lookup: CDR1 SGHTA, CDR2 FQGTGA. V was pared by 0 bases and J by 4 bases, with 9 bases between. The CDR3 nucleotides read TGTGCCAGCAGCTTAACATCTGGGGTCTATGGCTACACCTTC. It translates to CASSLTSGVYGYTF. Full variable domain (missing parts from reference TRBV7-3 and TRBJ1-2): GAGVSQTPSNKVTEKGKYVELRCDPISGHTALYWYRQSLGQGPEFLIYFQGTGAADDSGLPNDRFFAVRPEGSVSTLKIQRTERGDSAVYLCASSLTSGVYGYTFGSGTRLTVV.

This clonotype has a count of ten or more. The V and J genes are TRBV30 and TRBJ2-5, with TRBD2 matching over 8 bases. V shed 4 bases and J 1 base; nucleotides not matched to a gene: 2. Germline V gene data show CDR1 as GTSNPN and CDR2 as SVGIG (reference sequence). CDR3 length: 13 residues. CDR3 amino acids: CAWIAGPQETQYF. The DNA for the CDR3 is TGTGCCTGGATAGCGGGGCCCCAAGAGACCCAGTACTTC.

This clonotype appeared many times. The chain is built from TRBV20-1 and TRBJ2-2; possible D gene TRBD2, 5 bases. V gave up 7 bases and J gave up 4 bases, with 13 bases separating them. Germline V lookup: CDR1 DFQATT, CDR2 SNEGSKA (reference sequence). This CDR3 is 13 amino acids long. CDR3 sequence (DNA): TGCAGTGGCCGTGCGGCGGGCACCGGGGAGCTGTTTTTT. As protein: CSGRAAGTGELFF.

This clonotype was observed a handful of times. V is TRBV5-1 and J is TRBJ2-1; 7 nucleotides line up with TRBD1. The DNA end is more similar to TRBJ2-7, so the J call may be wrong. CDR1 SGHRS and CDR2 YFSETQ come from the germline V gene. CDR3 length: 15 residues. The CDR3 is CASSVSQGSYNEQYF. DNA for the CDR3: TGCGCCAGCAGCGTATCACAGGGGTCCTACAATGAGCAGTACTTC.

The V call is TRBV20-1, the J call TRBJ2-2; the D gene could be TRBD1 or TRBD2 (5 bases each). Germline CDR1 DFQATT, CDR2 SNEGSKA (reference sequence). The CDR3 length is 13 residues. Trimming removed 7 bases at V and 2 bases at J, with 11 bases between. Written as DNA, the CDR3 is TGCAGTGTCAGGGAGTCTAACACCGGGGAGCTGTTTTTT. Amino acid sequence: CSVRESNTGELFF.

The table lists this clonotype with many counts. This chain links TRBV29-1 with TRBJ2-3; D is uncertain. Trimming took 0 bases from V and 4 from J, leaving 11 bases between them. Germline CDR1 is SQVTM and CDR2 is ANQGSEA. The CDR3 runs 14 residues. The CDR3 spells CSVEDPGGADTQYF. Written as DNA, the CDR3 is TGCAGCGTTGAAGATCCCGGTGGGGCAGATACGCAGTATTTT.

This clonotype was counted a few times. The gene calls are TRBV29-1 and TRBJ1-1, with D perhaps TRBD1 (6 bases). Germline CDR1 and CDR2: SQVTM and ANQGSEA. The CDR3 is 14 residues long. Trimming pared 6 bases from V and 0 bases from J, leaving 14 bases between. The CDR3 is CSVRKGGMNTEAFF. The CDR3 region has the DNA TGCAGCGTGAGAAAAGGGGGGATGAACACTGAAGCTTTCTTT.

This clonotype occurred many times. This chain links TRBV30 with TRBJ1-2; no clear D gene. Germline CDR1 and CDR2: GTSNPN and SVGIG (reference sequence). V gave up 0 bases and J gave up 10 bases, with 9 bases separating them. This CDR3 has 11 residues. In nucleotides, the CDR3 is TGTGCCTGGAGTGTACAAGGGCACTACACCTTC. It yields the protein CAWSVQGHYTF.

This rearrangement joins TRBV20-1 to TRBJ1-2, with D possibly matching TRBD1 (5 bases). This CDR3 has 13 amino acids. The V gene's germline CDR1 is DFQATT and CDR2 SNEGSKA (reference sequence). The V end lost 1 base, the J end lost 5 bases, and 11 bases lay between the germline ends. As DNA, the CDR3 is TGCAGTGCTAGAGTGGGGGACCGTTATGGCTACACCTTC. Amino acids: CSARVGDRYGYTF.

This clonotype was counted at least ten times. This chain uses TRBV20-1 with TRBJ2-7; 8 positions agree with TRBD1. Germline-derived CDR1 and CDR2 are DFQATT and SNEGSKA (reference sequence). The V gene end was trimmed by 5 bases and the J gene end by 1 base; junction bases not matched to a gene: 13. There are 16 residues in the CDR3. The CDR3 sequence: CSAYIPGQAGSYEQYF. CDR3 coding DNA: TGCAGTGCTTATATTCCGGGACAGGCAGGGTCCTACGAGCAGTACTTC.

The chain is built from TRBV28 and TRBJ1-5; D perhaps matches TRBD1 (6 bases). V lost 4 bases to trimming and J lost 3 bases, with 16 bases between them. CDR1 MDHEN and CDR2 SYDVKM come from the germline V gene. The CDR3 contains 16 residues. The CDR3 region is CASSSPGAGVNQPQHF. The CDR3 DNA is TGTGCCAGCAGTTCCCCCGGGGCAGGGGTCAATCAGCCCCAGCATTTT.

The chain recombines TRBV20-1 with TRBJ1-6; tentative D call: TRBD1 (5 bases). Germline lookup yields CDR1 DFQATT and CDR2 SNEGSKA (reference sequence). Trimming took 1 base from V and 7 from J, leaving 17 bases between them. The CDR3 loop spans 16 amino acids. CDR3 sequence (DNA): TGCAGTGCTAGAGGTCGGGTGACAGAGGGCAATTCACCCCTCCACTTT. This translates into CSARGRVTEGNSPLHF.

This clonotype was recorded at least ten times. The chain combines TRBV11-1 with TRBJ2-7; D not resolved. V was clipped by 7 bases and J by 3 bases, with 16 bases between them. There are 14 residues in the CDR3. Germline V gene sequence: CDR1 SGHAT, CDR2 FQDESV (reference sequence). CDR3 nucleotides: TGTGCCAGCACCTCCTCCGGAAGTTACTACGAGCAGTACTTC. This translates into CASTSSGSYYEQYF.

The chain uses TRBV13 and TRBJ2-2; no reliable D call. CDR1 and CDR2 from the germline V gene are PRHDT and FYEKMQ (reference sequence). CDR3 size: 16 residues. Between the trimmed V and J ends, which lost 1 base and 4 bases, there was a span of 13 bases. The CDR3 DNA is TGTGCCAGCAGCTTAGTCTCCAGCTGGGGCACCGGGGAGCTGTTTTTT. Its translation is CASSLVSSWGTGELFF.

This clonotype was counted at least ten times. This chain joins TRBV4-2 and TRBJ2-1; 8 nucleotides match TRBD2. Trimming cost V 0 bases and J 7 bases; bases outside gene matches: 8. The CDR3 totals 16 residues. Germline CDR1 is LGHNA and CDR2 is YNFKEQ. CDR3 sequence reads: CASSQDGRGDINEQFF. Written as DNA, the CDR3 is TGTGCCAGCAGCCAAGATGGGCGGGGGGACATAAATGAGCAGTTCTTC.

This clonotype was detected only a few times. This chain connects TRBV9 to TRBJ1-2, with D unclear. Germline values: CDR1 SGDLS, CDR2 YYNGEE. The CDR3 spans 13 residues. Trimming shortened V by 3 bases and J by 8 bases, and 14 bases separated the two germline ends. Here the CDR3 DNA reads TGTGCCAGCAGCGAGACGGTTGGCGGCGGCTACACCTTC. It translates to CASSETVGGGYTF.

This clonotype occurred a few times. The rearrangement joins TRBV6-6 to TRBJ1-1; no firm D call. Germline V gene sequence: CDR1 MNHNY, CDR2 SVGAGI (reference sequence). Deletions cut 6 bases from V and 3 bases from J, with 17 bases between. CDR3 length: 15 residues. CDR3 residues: CASSYPPGWDTEAFF. DNA for the CDR3: TGTGCCAGCAGCTATCCCCCGGGATGGGACACTGAAGCTTTCTTT.

This sequence joins TRBV5-1 and TRBJ2-3; D may be TRBD1 or TRBD2 (5 bases each). The V gene's germline CDR1 is SGHRS and CDR2 YFSETQ. V lost 3 bases, J lost 5 bases, and 13 bases lay in between. This CDR3 spans 14 amino acids. The CDR3 region is CASSWGPAEDTQYF. The DNA for the CDR3 is TGCGCCAGCAGCTGGGGACCGGCGGAAGATACGCAGTATTTT.

The chain has TRBV6-1 and TRBJ2-3; TRBD1 matches 10 bases. CDR1 and CDR2 from the germline V gene are MNHNS and SASEGT. V lost 4 bases, J lost 2 bases, and 3 bases stayed unmatched. This CDR3 is built from 15 residues. This CDR3 is CASSAGTGDTDTQYF. CDR3 in DNA: TGTGCCAGCAGTGCCGGGACAGGGGACACAGATACGCAGTATTTT.

This clonotype has a handful of counts. The rearrangement joins TRBV6-1 to TRBJ1-5, with 10 bases matching TRBD1. This CDR3 comprises 14 residues. Germline values: CDR1 MNHNS, CDR2 SASEGT. V shed 4 bases and J 6 bases; nucleotides not matched to a gene: 3. The CDR3 spells CASSAGTGAQPQHF. The CDR3 region has the DNA TGTGCCAGCAGTGCCGGGACAGGGGCTCAGCCCCAGCATTTT.

The chain couples TRBV4-1 to TRBJ2-1; D is ambiguous. Germline CDR1 is MGHRA and CDR2 is YSYEKL. This CDR3 comprises 14 residues. The V end was cut by 0 bases, the J end by 13 bases, with 16 bases between. In nucleotides, the CDR3 is TGCGCCAGCAGCCAAGAAGGCCTTATAGAGACCCAGTTCTTC. It encodes CASSQEGLIETQFF.